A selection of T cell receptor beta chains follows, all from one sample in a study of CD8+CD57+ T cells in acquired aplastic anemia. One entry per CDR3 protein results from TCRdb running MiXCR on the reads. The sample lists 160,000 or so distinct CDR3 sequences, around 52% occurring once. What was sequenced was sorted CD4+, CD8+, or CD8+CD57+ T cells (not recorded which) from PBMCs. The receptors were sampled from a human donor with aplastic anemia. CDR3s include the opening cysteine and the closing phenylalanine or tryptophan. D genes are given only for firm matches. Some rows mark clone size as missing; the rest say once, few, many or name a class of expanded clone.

TGCGCCAGCAGCCAACCTCCAGGGAGGATAACTAATGAAAAACTGTTTTTT,CASSQPPGRITNEKLFF,TRBJ1-4,TRBV4-1,.,.
TGTGCCACCAAAGGGACAGGGCACTCCTACGAGCAGTACTTC,CATKGTGHSYEQYF,TRBJ2-7,TRBV24-1,TRBD1,.
TGCAGCGTTGAAGGGGGAGATGGCTACACCTTC,CSVEGGDGYTF,TRBJ1-2,TRBV29-1,.,many
TGTGCCAGCAGCCCCTTAGCGGGAGGTCGAGAGACCCAGTACTTC,CASSPLAGGRETQYF,TRBJ2-5,TRBV14,TRBD2,.
TGCAGCGCTGGATGGGGGTTTGGGACTCGGAACACTGAAGCTTTCTTT,CSAGWGFGTRNTEAFF,TRBJ1-1,TRBV29-1,.,.
TGTGCCAGCAGTCCCATACTAGCGGGTACCGGGGAGCTGTTTTTT,CASSPILAGTGELFF,TRBJ2-2,TRBV12-3/TRBV12-4,TRBD2,many
TGCAGTGTCCCCCCTCCTCATACAGCGACCAACTATGGCTACACCTTC,CSVPPPHTATNYGYTF,TRBJ1-2,TRBV29-1,.,.
TGCAGTGCTAGACGGGGGTCAGAGAATTCACCCCTCCACTTT,CSARRGSENSPLHF,TRBJ1-6,TRBV20-1,.,.
TGTGCCAGCAGTACACAGGGTGTTAATTCACCCCTCCACTTT,CASSTQGVNSPLHF,TRBJ1-6,TRBV7-3,.,many
TGCGCCAGCAGCTTGGACTCGGGAGTAACAGTAGAAGCTTTCTTT,CASSLDSGVTVEAFF,TRBJ1-1,TRBV5-1,.,.
TGCAGCGTTGAAACGGACCGCGAGAAAGGGGGCTACACCTTC,CSVETDREKGGYTF,TRBJ1-2,TRBV29-1,.,once
TGTGCCAGTAGTGGGCCGGGTTACGAGCAGTACTTC,CASSGPGYEQYF,TRBJ2-7,TRBV19,.,.
TGTGCCAGCAGCCCCTCGACTAGCGGGAGGGCCCCCATTGACTACGAGCAGTACTTC,CASSPSTSGRAPIDYEQYF,TRBJ2-7,TRBV11-2,TRBD2,many
TGCAGTGCTAGAGATGAGCGGGGGAAGGCCTACGAGCAGTACTTC,CSARDERGKAYEQYF,TRBJ2-7,TRBV20-1,TRBD2,.
TGTGCCACCAGTGACCCGGACACGTTGGAGACCCAGTACTTC,CATSDPDTLETQYF,TRBJ2-5,TRBV24-1,.,many
TGTGCCACCAGTGATGGCAGGGGTAAGGACTATGGCTACACCTTC,CATSDGRGKDYGYTF,TRBJ1-2,TRBV24-1,.,.
TGTGCCACCAGCACAACTCGGACAGGGTTTTACAATGAGCAGTTCTTC,CATSTTRTGFYNEQFF,TRBJ2-1,TRBV15,TRBD1,.
TGCAGTGCTAGAGATCTTTCTAGTAGCTCCTACAATGAGCAGTTCTTC,CSARDLSSSSYNEQFF,TRBJ2-1,TRBV20-1,.,many
TGTGCCAGCAGTGGGACAGGGGGTCAGCCCCAGCATTTT,CASSGTGGQPQHF,TRBJ1-5,TRBV2,TRBD1,few
TGTGCCAGCAGCTTCATCCATGGAGATACGCAGTATTTT,CASSFIHGDTQYF,TRBJ2-3,TRBV5-5,.,many
TGTGCCAGTAGTCCTCTAGACTGGATCCTCTCTGGGGCCAACGTCCTGACTTTC,CASSPLDWILSGANVLTF,TRBJ2-6,TRBV19,.,many
TGTGCCAGCAGCTTAGCGGGTTCACCCCTCCACTTT,CASSLAGSPLHF,TRBJ1-6,TRBV7-6,.,.
TGCAGTGCTAGAGATCAAAGCGCACCCCTCCACTTT,CSARDQSAPLHF,TRBJ1-6,TRBV20-1,.,.
TGCAGTGCTAGAGTAGGGGCCCAGGCTGAAGCTTTCTTT,CSARVGAQAEAFF,TRBJ1-1,TRBV20-1,.,.
TGTGCCAGCAGTCCCCGGACCGGTAGCTCCTACGAGCAGTACTTC,CASSPRTGSSYEQYF,TRBJ2-7,TRBV27,.,many
TGTGCCAGCCGGTCACGACAGGGGGCATACGAGCAGTACTTC,CASRSRQGAYEQYF,TRBJ2-7,TRBV2,TRBD1,.
TGTGCCAGCAGTTTATGGTCCAGGGACCCCTCCTACGAGCAGTACTTC,CASSLWSRDPSYEQYF,TRBJ2-7,TRBV27,.,few
TGTGCCAGCAGCTTAGCGCCAGTCACCTATGGCTACACCTTC,CASSLAPVTYGYTF,TRBJ1-2,TRBV13,.,many
TGTGCCACCTCAGAGGGACTAGCGGGTTTCGAGGGGCAGTTCTTC,CATSEGLAGFEGQFF,TRBJ2-1,TRBV15,TRBD2,.
TGTGCCAGCAGTGAATGGGGAGGGGGCTACGAGCAGTACTTC,CASSEWGGGYEQYF,TRBJ2-7,TRBV25-1,.,.
TGTGCCACCAGTGAGCCGACAGGGCGCGAGCAGTACTTC,CATSEPTGREQYF,TRBJ2-7,TRBV24-1,TRBD1,few
TGTGCCAGTGGTATTGCCCCGACAGGGACTGAAGTTTTCTTT,CASGIAPTGTEVFF,TRBJ1-1,TRBV19,TRBD1,.
TGTGCCAGCAGCTCCCAGGGAATCGGGAACACTGAAGCTTTCTTT,CASSSQGIGNTEAFF,TRBJ1-1,TRBV7-3,.,.
TGTGCCAGCAGTTTTCGGCGGGAGGCGCGGTATTTT,CASSFRREARYF,TRBJ2-3,TRBV12-3/TRBV12-4,TRBD2,.
TGTGCCAGCAGCGGCGGGTTGGGTCCCTCTGGAAACACCATATATTTT,CASSGGLGPSGNTIYF,TRBJ1-3,TRBV11-2,.,few
TGTGCCAGCAGCTTGGATAGCGGGAGCGGCGAGCAGTACTTC,CASSLDSGSGEQYF,TRBJ2-7,TRBV2,TRBD2,once
TGTGCCAGTAGTATTAGGGGGTCGGAGACCCGGTACTTC,CASSIRGSETRYF,TRBJ2-5,TRBV19,.,.
TGTGCCATCAGTGACCCCGTGGGTAGGAACACTGAAGCTTTCTTT,CAISDPVGRNTEAFF,TRBJ1-1,TRBV10-3,.,few
TGTGCCAGCAGCCCCGGTGAGGACAGCCGTAATGAAAAACTGTTTTTT,CASSPGEDSRNEKLFF,TRBJ1-4,TRBV9,.,many
TGCAGCGTTGAGGGCCAGGGGGGTACTGAAGCTTTCTTT,CSVEGQGGTEAFF,TRBJ1-1,TRBV29-1,TRBD1,.
TGCAGTGCTACCCAGCTAGCAGGCGAGCAGTACTTC,CSATQLAGEQYF,TRBJ2-7,TRBV20-1,.,many
TGTGCCATCAGTGAGTCACCGAGGGGAGGGCCTAATGAAGAACTGTTTTTT,CAISESPRGGPNEELFF,TRBJ1-4,TRBV10-3,.,.
TGCGCTACAGCAGGTGGAATAATGAACACTGAAGCTTTCTTT,CATAGGIMNTEAFF,TRBJ1-1,TRBV4-1,.,many
TGTGCCAGCAGCCAAGATCTGGGACTAGGCTACAATGAGCAGTTCTTC,CASSQDLGLGYNEQFF,TRBJ2-1,TRBV14,TRBD2,.
TGTGCCAGCCTGGACAGCTCTGGAAACACCATATATTTT,CASLDSSGNTIYF,TRBJ1-3,TRBV7-9,.,.
TGTGCCAGCAGTGAAAACGACAGACCCTACAATGAGCAGTTCTTC,CASSENDRPYNEQFF,TRBJ2-1,TRBV25-1,.,many